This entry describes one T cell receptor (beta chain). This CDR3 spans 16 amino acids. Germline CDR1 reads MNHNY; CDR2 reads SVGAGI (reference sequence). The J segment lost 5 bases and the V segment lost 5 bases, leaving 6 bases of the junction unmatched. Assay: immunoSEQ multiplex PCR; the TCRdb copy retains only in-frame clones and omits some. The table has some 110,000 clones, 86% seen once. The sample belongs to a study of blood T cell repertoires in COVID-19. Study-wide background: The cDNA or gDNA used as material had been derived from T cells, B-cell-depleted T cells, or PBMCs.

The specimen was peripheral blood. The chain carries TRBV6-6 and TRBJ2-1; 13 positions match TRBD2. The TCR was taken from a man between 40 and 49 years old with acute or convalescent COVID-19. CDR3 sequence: CASSQRLAGGHNEQFF. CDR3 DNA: TGTGCCAGCAGTCAGAGACTAGCGGGGGGTCACAATGAGCAGTTCTTC.